The present entry profiles one TCR beta chain with its context. Other DNA sequences of this sample code for an identical CDR3. Which cohort a participant joined came from the clinical history participants gave. The data stem from a study of blood T cell repertoires in COVID-19. Germline V lookup: CDR1 MNHEY, CDR2 SMNVEV (reference sequence). The CDR3 is 14 amino acids. V was clipped by 2 bases and J by 0 bases; unmatched bases: 0. Sequenced by immunoSEQ multiplex PCR; TCRdb stores in-frame clones only, minus some. The sample includes some 300,000 clones, approximately 89% of them seen just once. Sequencing input: PBMCs or T cells enriched from blood (not recorded which). The clonotype was recovered from a woman aged 40 to 49 who had recovered from COVID-19. The V gene is TRBV27, the J gene TRBJ2-7; 8 nucleotides match TRBD1. CDR3: CASSLGTGSYEQYF. As DNA, the CDR3 is TGTGCCAGCAGTTTAGGGACAGGCTCCTACGAGCAGTACTTC.